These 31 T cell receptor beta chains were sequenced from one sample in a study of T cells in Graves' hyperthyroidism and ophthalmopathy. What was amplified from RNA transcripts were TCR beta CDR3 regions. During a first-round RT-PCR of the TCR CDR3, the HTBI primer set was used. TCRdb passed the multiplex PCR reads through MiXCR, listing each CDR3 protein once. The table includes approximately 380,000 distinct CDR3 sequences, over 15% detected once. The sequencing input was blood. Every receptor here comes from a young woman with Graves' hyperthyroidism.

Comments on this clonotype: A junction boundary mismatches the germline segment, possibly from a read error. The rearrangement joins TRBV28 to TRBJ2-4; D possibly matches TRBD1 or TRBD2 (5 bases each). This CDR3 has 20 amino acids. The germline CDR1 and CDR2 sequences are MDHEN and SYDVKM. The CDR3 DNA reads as TGTGCCAGCAGCCCCCTCCCGTCTGGGGGACGGATTGTAGCCAAAAACATTAAGTACTTC. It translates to CASSPLPSGGRIVAKNIKYF.

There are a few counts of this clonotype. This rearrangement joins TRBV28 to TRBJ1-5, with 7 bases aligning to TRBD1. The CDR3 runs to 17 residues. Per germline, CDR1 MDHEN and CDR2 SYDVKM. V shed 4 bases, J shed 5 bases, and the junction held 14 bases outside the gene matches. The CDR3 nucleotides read TGTGCCAGCAGTTCGATAACAGGGGCGAGTTCTTATCAGCCCCAGCATTTT. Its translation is CASSSITGASSYQPQHF.

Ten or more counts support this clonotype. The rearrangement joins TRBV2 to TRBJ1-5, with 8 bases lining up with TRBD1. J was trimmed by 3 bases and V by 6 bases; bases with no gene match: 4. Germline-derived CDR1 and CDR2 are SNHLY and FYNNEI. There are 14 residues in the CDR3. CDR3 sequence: CASSRTGTNQPQHF. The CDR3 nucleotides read TGTGCCAGCAGCCGGACAGGGACCAATCAGCCCCAGCATTTT. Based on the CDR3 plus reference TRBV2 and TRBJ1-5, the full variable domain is EPEVTQTPSHQVTQMGQEVILRCVPISNHLYFYWYRQILGQKVEFLVSFYNNEISEKSEIFDDQFSVERPDGSNFTLKIRSTKLEDSAMYFCASSRTGTNQPQHFGDGTRLSIL.

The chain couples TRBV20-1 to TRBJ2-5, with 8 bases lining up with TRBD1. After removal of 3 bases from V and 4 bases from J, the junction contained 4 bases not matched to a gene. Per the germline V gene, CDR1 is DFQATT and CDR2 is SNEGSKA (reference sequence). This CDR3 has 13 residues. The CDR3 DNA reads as TGCAGTGCTAGCCAGGGGGCGCGAGAGACCCAGTACTTC. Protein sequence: CSASQGARETQYF.

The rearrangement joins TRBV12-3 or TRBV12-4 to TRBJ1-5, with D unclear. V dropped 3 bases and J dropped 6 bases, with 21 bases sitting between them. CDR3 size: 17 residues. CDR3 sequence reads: CASSFGGRSDGGQPQHF. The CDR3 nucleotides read TGTGCCAGCAGTTTTGGTGGAAGATCAGACGGAGGTCAGCCCCAGCATTTT.

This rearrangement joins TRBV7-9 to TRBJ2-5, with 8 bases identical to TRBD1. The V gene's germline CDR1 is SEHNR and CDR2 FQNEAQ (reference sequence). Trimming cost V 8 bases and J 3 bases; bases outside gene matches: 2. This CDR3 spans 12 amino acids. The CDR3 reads CASRTGKETQYF. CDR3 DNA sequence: TGTGCCAGCCGGACAGGGAAAGAGACCCAGTACTTC.

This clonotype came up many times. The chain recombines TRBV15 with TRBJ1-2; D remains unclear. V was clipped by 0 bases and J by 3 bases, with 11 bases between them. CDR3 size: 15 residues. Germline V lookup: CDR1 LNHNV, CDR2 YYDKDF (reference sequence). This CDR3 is CATSRDLVRYYGYTF. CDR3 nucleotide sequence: TGTGCCACCAGCAGAGATTTGGTGCGATACTATGGCTACACCTTC. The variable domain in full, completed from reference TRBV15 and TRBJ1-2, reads DAMVIQNPRYQVTQFGKPVTLSCSQTLNHNVMYWYQQKSSQAPKLLFHYYDKDFNNEADTPDNFQSRRPNTSFCFLDIRSPGLGDTAMYLCATSRDLVRYYGYTFGSGTRLTVV.

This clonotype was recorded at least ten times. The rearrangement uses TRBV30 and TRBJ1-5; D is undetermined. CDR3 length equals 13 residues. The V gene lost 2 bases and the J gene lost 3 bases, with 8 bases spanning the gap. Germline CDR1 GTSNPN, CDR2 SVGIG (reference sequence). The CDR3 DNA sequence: TGTGCCTGGAGTTACAGCCTCAATCAGCCCCAGCATTTT. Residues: CAWSYSLNQPQHF.

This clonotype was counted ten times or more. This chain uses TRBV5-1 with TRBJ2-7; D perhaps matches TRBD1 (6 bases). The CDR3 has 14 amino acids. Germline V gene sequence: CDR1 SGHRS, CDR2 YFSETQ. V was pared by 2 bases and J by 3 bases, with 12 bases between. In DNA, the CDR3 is TGCGCCAGCAGCTTTGGACAGAACCGCTACGAGCAGTACTTC. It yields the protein CASSFGQNRYEQYF.

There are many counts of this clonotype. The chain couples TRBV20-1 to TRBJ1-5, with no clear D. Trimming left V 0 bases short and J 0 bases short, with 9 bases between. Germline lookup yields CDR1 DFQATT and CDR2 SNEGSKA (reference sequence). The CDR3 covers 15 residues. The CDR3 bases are TGCAGTGCTAGAGAGTGGGTCTATAGCAATCAGCCCCAGCATTTT. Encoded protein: CSAREWVYSNQPQHF.

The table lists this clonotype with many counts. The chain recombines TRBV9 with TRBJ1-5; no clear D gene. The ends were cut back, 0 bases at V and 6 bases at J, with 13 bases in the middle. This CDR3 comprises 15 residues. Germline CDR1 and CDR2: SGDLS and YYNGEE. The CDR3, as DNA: TGTGCCAGCAGCGTAGGGTCCGCCCCACGTCAGCCCCAGCATTTT. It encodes CASSVGSAPRQPQHF.

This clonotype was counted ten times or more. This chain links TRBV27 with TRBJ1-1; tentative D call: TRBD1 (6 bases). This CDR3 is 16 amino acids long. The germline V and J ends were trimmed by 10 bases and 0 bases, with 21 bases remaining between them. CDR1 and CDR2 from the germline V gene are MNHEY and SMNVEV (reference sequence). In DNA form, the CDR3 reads TGTGCCACCAGCAGTGGGGGACGGGGGCTGAACACTGAAGCTTTCTTT. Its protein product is CATSSGGRGLNTEAFF.

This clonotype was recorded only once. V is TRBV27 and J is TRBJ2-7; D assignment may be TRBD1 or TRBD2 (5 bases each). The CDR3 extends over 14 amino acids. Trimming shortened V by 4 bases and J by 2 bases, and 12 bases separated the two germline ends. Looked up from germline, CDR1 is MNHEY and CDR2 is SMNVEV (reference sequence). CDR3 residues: CASSSGDGTYEQYF. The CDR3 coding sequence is TGTGCCAGCAGTTCCGGGGACGGTACCTACGAGCAGTACTTC.

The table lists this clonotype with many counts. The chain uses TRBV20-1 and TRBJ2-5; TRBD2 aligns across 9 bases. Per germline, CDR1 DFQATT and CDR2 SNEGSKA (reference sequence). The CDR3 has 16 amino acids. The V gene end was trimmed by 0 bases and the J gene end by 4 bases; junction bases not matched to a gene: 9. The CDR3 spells CSARENVAGGRETQYF. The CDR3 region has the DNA TGCAGTGCTAGAGAAAACGTGGCGGGGGGGCGAGAGACCCAGTACTTC.

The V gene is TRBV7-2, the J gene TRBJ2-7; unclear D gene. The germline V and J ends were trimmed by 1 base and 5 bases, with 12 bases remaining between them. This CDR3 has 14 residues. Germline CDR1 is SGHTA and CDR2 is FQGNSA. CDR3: CASSLGLSTDEQYF. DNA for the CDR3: TGTGCCAGCAGCTTAGGGCTGTCCACCGACGAGCAGTACTTC.

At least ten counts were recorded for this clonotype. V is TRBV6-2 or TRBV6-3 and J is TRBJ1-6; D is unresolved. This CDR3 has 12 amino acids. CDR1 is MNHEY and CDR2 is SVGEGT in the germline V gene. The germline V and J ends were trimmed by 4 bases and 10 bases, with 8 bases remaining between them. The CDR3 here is CASSWRGSPLHF. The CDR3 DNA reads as TGTGCCAGCAGTTGGCGGGGATCACCCCTCCACTTT.

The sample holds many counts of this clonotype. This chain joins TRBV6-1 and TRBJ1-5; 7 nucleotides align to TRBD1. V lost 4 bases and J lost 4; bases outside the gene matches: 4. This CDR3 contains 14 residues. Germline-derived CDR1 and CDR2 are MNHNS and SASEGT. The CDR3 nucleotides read TGTGCCAGCAGTGGCCGGGACAGAAATCAGCCCCAGCATTTT. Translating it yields CASSGRDRNQPQHF.

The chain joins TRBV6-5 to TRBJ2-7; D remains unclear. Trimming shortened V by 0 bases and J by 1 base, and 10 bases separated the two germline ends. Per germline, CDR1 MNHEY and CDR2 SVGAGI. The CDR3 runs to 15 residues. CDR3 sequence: CASSYSVAGSYEQYF. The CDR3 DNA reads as TGTGCCAGCAGTTACTCGGTAGCCGGATCCTACGAGCAGTACTTC.

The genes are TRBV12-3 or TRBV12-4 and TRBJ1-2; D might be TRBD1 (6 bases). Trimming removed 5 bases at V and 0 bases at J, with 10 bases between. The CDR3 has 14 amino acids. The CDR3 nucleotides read TGTGCCAGCAGTGCCGGGACAACTAACTATGGCTACACCTTC. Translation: CASSAGTTNYGYTF.

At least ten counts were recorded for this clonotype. The CDR3 DNA reads as TGTGCCAGCAGCTTGGGGGAAAATAGCAATCAGCCCCAGCATTTT. Translation gives CASSLGENSNQPQHF. The V and J genes are TRBV7-9 and TRBJ1-5; TRBD1 might be the D (5 bases). The CDR3 has 15 amino acids. V lost 3 bases to trimming and J lost 0 bases, with 9 bases between them. CDR1 is SEHNR, CDR2 FQNEAQ, per germline (reference sequence).

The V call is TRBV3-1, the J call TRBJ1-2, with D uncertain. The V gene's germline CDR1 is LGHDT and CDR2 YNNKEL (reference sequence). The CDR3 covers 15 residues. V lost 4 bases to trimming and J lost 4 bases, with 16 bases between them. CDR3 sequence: CASSPYRGPSYGYTF. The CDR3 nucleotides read TGTGCCAGCAGCCCTTATCGCGGGCCATCCTATGGCTACACCTTC.

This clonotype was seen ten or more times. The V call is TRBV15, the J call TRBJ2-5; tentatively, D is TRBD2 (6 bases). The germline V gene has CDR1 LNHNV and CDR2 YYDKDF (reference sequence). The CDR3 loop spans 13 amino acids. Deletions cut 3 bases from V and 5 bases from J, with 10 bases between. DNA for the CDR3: TGTGCCACCAGCAGTTTCGCGGGGGAGACCCAGTACTTC. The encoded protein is CATSSFAGETQYF.

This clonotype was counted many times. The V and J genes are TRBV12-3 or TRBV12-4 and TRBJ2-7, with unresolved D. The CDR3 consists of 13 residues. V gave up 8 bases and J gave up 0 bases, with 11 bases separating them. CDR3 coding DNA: TGTGCCAGCGGGTTGACAAGCTCCTACGAGCAGTACTTC. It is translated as CASGLTSSYEQYF.

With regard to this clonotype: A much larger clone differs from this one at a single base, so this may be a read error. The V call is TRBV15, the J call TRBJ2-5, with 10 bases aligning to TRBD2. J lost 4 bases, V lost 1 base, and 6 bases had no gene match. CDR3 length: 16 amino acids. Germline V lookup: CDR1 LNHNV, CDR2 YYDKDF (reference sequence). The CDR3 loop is CATSRGASGGGETQYF. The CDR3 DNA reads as TGTGCCACCAGCAGAGGGGCTAGCGGGGGTGGAGAGACCCAGTACTTC.

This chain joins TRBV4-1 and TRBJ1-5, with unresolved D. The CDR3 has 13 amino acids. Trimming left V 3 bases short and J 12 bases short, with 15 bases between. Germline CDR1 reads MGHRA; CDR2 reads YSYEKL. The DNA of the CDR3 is TGCGCCAGCAGCCAGATCATTGGGGTTTACCAGCATTTT. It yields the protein CASSQIIGVYQHF.

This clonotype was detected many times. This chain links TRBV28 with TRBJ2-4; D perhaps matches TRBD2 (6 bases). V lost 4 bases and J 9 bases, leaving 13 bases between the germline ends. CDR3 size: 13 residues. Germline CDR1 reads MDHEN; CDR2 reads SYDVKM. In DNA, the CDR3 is TGTGCCAGCAGTTCGATAAACGGGGGCATTCAGTACTTC. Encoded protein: CASSSINGGIQYF. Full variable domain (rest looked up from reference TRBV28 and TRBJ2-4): DVKVTQSSRYLVKRTGEKVFLECVQDMDHENMFWYRQDPGLGLRLIYFSYDVKMKEKGDIPEGYSVSREKKERFSLILESASTNQTSMYLCASSSINGGIQYFGAGTRLSVL.

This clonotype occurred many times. The CDR3: CASSAARDLVTGELFF. The CDR3 DNA is TGTGCCAGCAGTGCAGCTAGGGACTTGGTCACCGGGGAGCTGTTTTTT. The V and J genes are TRBV25-1 and TRBJ2-2, with D perhaps TRBD2 (6 bases). The CDR3 contains 16 residues. CDR1 MGHDK and CDR2 SYGVNS come from the germline V gene. Trimming took 4 bases from V and 4 from J, leaving 16 bases between them.

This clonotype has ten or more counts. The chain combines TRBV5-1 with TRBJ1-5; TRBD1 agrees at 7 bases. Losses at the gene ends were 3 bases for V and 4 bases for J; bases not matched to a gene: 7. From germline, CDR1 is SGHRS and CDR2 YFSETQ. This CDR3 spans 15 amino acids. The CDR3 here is CASSSSGTENQPQHF. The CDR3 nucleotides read TGCGCCAGCAGCTCATCCGGGACAGAGAATCAGCCCCAGCATTTT.

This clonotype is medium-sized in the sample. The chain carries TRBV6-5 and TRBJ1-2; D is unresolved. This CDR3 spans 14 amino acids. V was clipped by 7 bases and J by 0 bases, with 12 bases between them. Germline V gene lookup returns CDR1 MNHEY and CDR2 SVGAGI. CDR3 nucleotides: TGTGCCAGCATCCTAGAGGTAGCTAACTATGGCTACACCTTC. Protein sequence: CASILEVANYGYTF.

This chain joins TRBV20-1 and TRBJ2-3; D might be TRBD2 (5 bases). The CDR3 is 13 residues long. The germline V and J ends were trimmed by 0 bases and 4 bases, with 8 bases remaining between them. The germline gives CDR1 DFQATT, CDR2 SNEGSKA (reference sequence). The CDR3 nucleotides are TGCAGTGCTAGAGAGAATAGCGCAGATACGCAGTATTTT. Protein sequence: CSARENSADTQYF.

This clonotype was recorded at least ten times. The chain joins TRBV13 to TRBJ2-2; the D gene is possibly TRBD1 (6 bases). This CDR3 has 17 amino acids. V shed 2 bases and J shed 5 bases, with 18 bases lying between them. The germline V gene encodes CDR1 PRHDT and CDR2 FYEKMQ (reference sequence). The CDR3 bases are TGTGCCAGCAGCTTAACGAGTAGACAGGCAGGAACCGGGGAGCTGTTTTTT. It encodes CASSLTSRQAGTGELFF.